This T cell receptor beta chain was captured in a study of T cell responses to AZD1222 COVID-19 vaccine (dated by TCRdb to the early 2020s). Describing the broader study: AZD1222 recipients given second doses at about 4 weeks or at about 12 weeks were pooled, since spike-specific TCR depth and breadth were not found to differ between the two schedules. Trial participants were enrolled by age into subgroups of 18-55, 56-69 and 70-plus years, and around 140, 26 and 57 TCR-sequenced participants, respectively, were included in these subgroups. TCR sequencing covered over 230 trial participants: about 210 given two doses of AZD1222 and about 26 given two doses of MenACWY control vaccine.

The sample's time point, from its label and the paper: baseline before first vaccination. Vaccinee samples came from UK trials COV001 and COV002, including a single-blind randomized controlled phase 2/3 trial of AZD1222 (ChAdOx1 nCoV-19) in healthy adults. Trial participant PBMC samples were collected at day 0 and day 28 after the second dose for TCRbeta chain sequencing. To note about this clone: The antigen it binds to is not known. The record has no base qualities; no much larger clone is one base away. The same CDR3 can be traced to other DNA sequences in this sample.

The CDR3 sequence holds 14 residues, the cysteine and phenylalanine included. Only the CDR3 DNA is retained, 42 bases long and in frame from the first base. Ends trimmed: V by 3 bases, J by 2 bases; bases unmatched to a gene: 4. CDR1 and CDR2, per the germline V gene, are MNHEY and SVGEGT. Study-level results and caveats: After two AZD1222 doses, both the breadth and the depth of spike-specific TCRs were significantly higher than at day 0 and than in MenACWY recipients. Because no day 14 peak-response samples were available, repertoires were characterized only after the peak T cell response. Participants were mostly white British, with more females than males. The authors suggested clonal diversity may have been underestimated. In the small 56-69-year group, the increase in depth fell short of significance, most likely because of low power. Only 5 to 7 AZD1222 recipients were SARS-CoV-2 seropositive at baseline, limiting conclusions about previously exposed vaccinees. Nearly half of unique spike-specific TCRs reportedly recognized epitopes outside regions mutated in the B.1.351 and B.1.1.7 variants. The vaccine-associated CD4 TCRs covered the entire spike protein, and the dominant responses fell in regions 160-218 and 743-854.

The CDR3 regions of human TCRbeta chains were analyzed by immunosequencing. Per the authors' processing: TCRs in the repertoires were compared against a reference library of SARS-CoV-2-specific TCRs that had been generated with the MIRA antigen-specificity platform. Breadth was defined as the fraction of unique TCRs that were SARS-CoV-2-associated, and depth was defined as the fraction of total T cells that were SARS-CoV-2-associated. Using the MIRA data, each spike-specific TCR was assigned both to the spike region to which the TCR was reactive and to a CD4 or CD8 class. Log10-transformed breadth and depth values were compared by one-way ANOVA with Sidak's multiple comparisons tests. TCRdb's version of the immuneACCESS table is confined to in-frame rearrangements and falls short of the full clone set. An unresolved V gene accounts for under half of the shortfall where checked; the remainder is of unknown origin. From that table come the V and J calls and clone size; the DNA was used to work out D and trimming. The sample table lists about 190,000 clones, under 95% of them with a count of one. The ten largest account for nearly 1% of the sample.

The chain links TRBV6-2 or TRBV6-3 with TRBJ2-7, and TRBD1 aligns with 7 junction nucleotides. The sequenced sample was peripheral blood, obtained on day 0 of AZD1222 vaccination. This receptor was identified in an adult in good health. The CDR3 corresponds to CASSYRDSTYEQYF. The nucleotides are TGTGCCAGCAGTTATCGGGACAGTACCTACGAGCAGTACTTC.